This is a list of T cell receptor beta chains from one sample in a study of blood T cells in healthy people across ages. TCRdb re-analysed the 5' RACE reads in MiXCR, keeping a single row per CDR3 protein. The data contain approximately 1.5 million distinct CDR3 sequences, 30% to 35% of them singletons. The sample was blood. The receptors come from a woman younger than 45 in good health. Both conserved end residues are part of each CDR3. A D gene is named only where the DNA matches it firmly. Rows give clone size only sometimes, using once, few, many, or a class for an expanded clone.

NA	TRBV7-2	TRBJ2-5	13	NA	CASSSWPTETQYF	TGTGCCAGCAGCTCCTGGCCCACGGAGACCCAGTACTTC
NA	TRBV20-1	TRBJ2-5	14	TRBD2	CSAHSGGGSYVQYF	TGCAGTGCCCATAGCGGGGGGGGGAGCTACGTGCAGTACTTC
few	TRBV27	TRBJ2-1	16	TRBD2	CASSLPTSGAYNEQFF	TGTGCCAGCAGTCTCCCGACTAGCGGGGCCTACAATGAGCAGTTCTTC
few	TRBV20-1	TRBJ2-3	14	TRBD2	CSAGGTSGGPTQYF	TGCAGTGCTGGAGGAACTAGCGGGGGCCCGACGCAGTATTTT
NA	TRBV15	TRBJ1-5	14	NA	CATSPRDSNQPQHF	TGTGCCACCAGCCCACGGGACAGCAATCAGCCCCAGCATTTT
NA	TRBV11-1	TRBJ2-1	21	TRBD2	CASSLGRGTSGSSSSYNEQFF	TGTGCCAGCAGCTTGGGGCGAGGGACTAGCGGGTCTTCGAGCTCCTACAATGAGCAGTTCTTC
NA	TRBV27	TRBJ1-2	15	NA	CGGPLWSGYDSGYTF	TGTGGAGGCCCACTGTGGTCAGGCTATGACTCTGGCTACACCTTC
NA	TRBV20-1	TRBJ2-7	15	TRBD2	CSAIGTSVSTYEQYF	TGCAGTGCGATCGGGACTAGCGTTTCAACCTACGAGCAGTACTTC
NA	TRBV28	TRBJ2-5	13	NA	CASKGTQGETQYF	TGTGCCAGCAAGGGGACCCAAGGGGAGACCCAGTACTTC
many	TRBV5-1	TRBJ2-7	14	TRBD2	CASSLRTSGYEQYF	TGCGCCAGCAGCCTAAGGACTAGCGGGTACGAGCAGTACTTC
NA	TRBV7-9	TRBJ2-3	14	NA	CASSWGSAADTQYF	TGTGCCAGCAGCTGGGGCTCCGCGGCGGATACGCAGTATTTT
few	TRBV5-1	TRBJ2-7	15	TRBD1	CASSIDPGQGYEQYF	TGCGCCAGCAGCATCGATCCGGGACAGGGGTACGAGCAGTACTTC
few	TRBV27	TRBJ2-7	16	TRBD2	CASSYSGGEDYYEQYF	TGTGCCAGCAGTTACTCGGGAGGTGAAGATTACTACGAGCAGTACTTC
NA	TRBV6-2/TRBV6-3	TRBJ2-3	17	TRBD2	CASSFSLTSGIFDTQYF	TGTGCCAGCAGTTTCTCCCTGACTAGCGGTATTTTTGATACGCAGTATTTT
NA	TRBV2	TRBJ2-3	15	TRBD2	CASTASGGVADTQYF	TGTGCCAGCACGGCTAGCGGGGGGGTAGCAGATACGCAGTATTTT
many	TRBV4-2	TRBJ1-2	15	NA	CASSQGGRGEDGYTF	TGTGCCAGCAGCCAAGGAGGCAGGGGAGAGGATGGCTACACCTTC
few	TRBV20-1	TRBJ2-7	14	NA	CSARPGTPSYEQYF	TGCAGTGCTCGACCCGGGACACCTTCCTACGAGCAGTACTTC
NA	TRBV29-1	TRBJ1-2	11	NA	CSVDCQPGYTF	TGCAGCGTTGATTGTCAGCCTGGCTACACCTTC
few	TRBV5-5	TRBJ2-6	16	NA	CASSSLPPPGANVLTF	TGTGCCAGCAGCTCCCTTCCCCCGCCTGGGGCCAACGTCCTGACTTTC
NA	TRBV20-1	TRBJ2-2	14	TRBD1	CSAGDRGRTGELFF	TGCAGTGCTGGGGACAGGGGGAGAACCGGGGAGCTGTTTTTT
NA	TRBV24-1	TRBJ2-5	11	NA	CAKRIAETQYF	TGTGCCAAGAGGATAGCGGAGACCCAGTACTTC
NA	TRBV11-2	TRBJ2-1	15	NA	CASRYRSGVGNEQFF	TGTGCCAGCCGCTATAGATCGGGAGTGGGCAATGAGCAGTTCTTC
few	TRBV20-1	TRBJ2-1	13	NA	CSARISTYNEQFF	TGCAGTGCTAGAATATCTACCTACAATGAGCAGTTCTTC